This T cell receptor beta chain was found in a study of human T cells and chemical hapten exposure. For the study at large: Skin on the upper inner arm, about 2 cm by about 2 cm in size, was sensitized with 2% DPC.

Trimming pared 2 bases from V and 6 bases from J, leaving 11 bases between. The CDR3 spans 14 residues. This clonotype occurred many times. The sample's time point: patch test 2, 6 weeks after DPC sensitization. Treatment denoted: therapeutic diphenylcyclopropenone sensitization with weekly scalp DPC. In TCRdb, the RACE reads were re-called with MiXCR into one record per CDR3 protein. The sample has some 150,000 distinct CDR3 sequences; over 9.5% are singletons. This TCR was recovered from a woman aged 45-65 years with alopecia areata. Some clones in this sample may be carry-over from other donors' samples. V usage is TRBV12-3 or TRBV12-4 and J usage is TRBJ1-5; D is perhaps TRBD1 (6 bases). Source: whole blood, taken in connection with sensitization to the hapten diphenylcyclopropenone (DPC). The DNA of the CDR3 is TGTGCCAGCAGTTTAACCGGGGGCTTTCAGCCCCAGCATTTT. It is translated as CASSLTGGFQPQHF.